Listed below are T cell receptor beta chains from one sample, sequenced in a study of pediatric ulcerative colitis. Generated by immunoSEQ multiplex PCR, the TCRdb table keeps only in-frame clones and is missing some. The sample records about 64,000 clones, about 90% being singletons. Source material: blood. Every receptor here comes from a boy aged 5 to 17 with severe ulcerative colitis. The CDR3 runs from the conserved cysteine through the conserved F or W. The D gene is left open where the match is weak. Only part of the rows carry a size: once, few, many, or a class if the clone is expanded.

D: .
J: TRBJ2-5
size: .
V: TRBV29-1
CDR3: CSVEGGKETQYF
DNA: TGCAGCGTTGAGGGCGGGAAAGAGACCCAGTACTTC

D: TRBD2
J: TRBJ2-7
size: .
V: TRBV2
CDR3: CASSGLAGAYEQYF
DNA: TGTGCCAGCAGTGGACTAGCGGGCGCCTACGAGCAGTACTTC

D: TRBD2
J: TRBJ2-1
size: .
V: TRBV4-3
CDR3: CASSHLSSGTRLNHNEQFF
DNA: TGCGCCAGCAGCCATCTTTCTAGCGGGACACGACTTAACCACAATGAGCAGTTCTTC

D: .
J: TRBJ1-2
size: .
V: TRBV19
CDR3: CASSIGTSYGYTF
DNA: TGTGCCAGTAGTATCGGGACGAGTTATGGCTACACCTTC

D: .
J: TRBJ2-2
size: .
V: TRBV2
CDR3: CASSAATGTTGELFF
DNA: TGTGCCAGCAGCGCGGCCACGGGGACCACCGGGGAGCTGTTTTTT

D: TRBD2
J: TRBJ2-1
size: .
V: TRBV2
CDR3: CASRGTSGIPIDEQFF
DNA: TGTGCCAGCAGAGGGACTAGCGGGATCCCTATCGATGAGCAGTTCTTC

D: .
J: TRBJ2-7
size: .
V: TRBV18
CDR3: CASSPQDGAYEQYF
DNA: TGTGCCAGCTCACCACAGGACGGAGCCTACGAGCAGTACTTC

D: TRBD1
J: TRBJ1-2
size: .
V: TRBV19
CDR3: CASSSEQGASHGYTF
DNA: TGTGCCAGTAGTTCAGAACAGGGGGCGTCACATGGCTACACCTTC

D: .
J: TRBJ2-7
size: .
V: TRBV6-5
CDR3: CASSYSDSGFSYEQYF
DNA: TGTGCCAGCAGTTACTCGGACTCGGGTTTCTCCTACGAGCAGTACTTC

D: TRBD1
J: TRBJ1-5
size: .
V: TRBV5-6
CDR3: CASSFSSGTGGDQPQHF
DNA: TGTGCCAGCAGCTTCAGTTCCGGGACAGGGGGGGATCAGCCCCAGCATTTT

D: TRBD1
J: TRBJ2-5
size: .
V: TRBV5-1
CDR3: CASSWGQQGETQYF
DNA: TGCGCCAGCAGCTGGGGACAGCAAGGGGAGACCCAGTACTTC

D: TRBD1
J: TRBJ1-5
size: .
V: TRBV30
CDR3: CAWSTGTGDQPQHF
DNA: TGTGCCTGGAGCACCGGGACAGGAGATCAGCCCCAGCATTTT

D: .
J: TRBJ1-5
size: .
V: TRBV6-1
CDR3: CASSGAGGGDQPQHF
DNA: TGTGCCAGCAGCGGCGCGGGGGGCGGGGATCAGCCCCAGCATTTT

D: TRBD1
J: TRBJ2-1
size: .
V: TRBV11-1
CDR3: CASSLGTGDEQFF
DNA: TGTGCCAGCAGCTTAGGGACAGGGGATGAGCAGTTCTTC

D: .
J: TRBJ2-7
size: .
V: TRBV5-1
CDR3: CASSWGGQTVTDEQYF
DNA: TGCGCCAGCAGCTGGGGAGGACAAACAGTAACCGACGAGCAGTACTTC

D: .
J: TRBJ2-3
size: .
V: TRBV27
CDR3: CASSLSRETQYF
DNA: TGTGCCAGCAGTTTATCTCGGGAAACGCAGTATTTT

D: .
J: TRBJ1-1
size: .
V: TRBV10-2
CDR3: CASSESYPTVNTEAFF
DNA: TGCGCCAGCAGTGAGTCCTACCCAACAGTGAACACTGAAGCTTTCTTT

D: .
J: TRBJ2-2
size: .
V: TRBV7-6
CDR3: CASSLAIRGNTGELFF
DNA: TGTGCCAGCAGCTTAGCAATCCGGGGGAACACCGGGGAGCTGTTTTTT

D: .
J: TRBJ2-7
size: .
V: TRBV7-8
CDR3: CASSLLGRSSYEQYF
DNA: TGTGCCAGCAGCTTATTAGGCCGGAGCTCCTACGAGCAGTACTTC

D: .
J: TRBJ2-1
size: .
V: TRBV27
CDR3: CASSLAGAYNEQFF
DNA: TGTGCCAGCAGTTTGGCGGGGGCTTACAATGAGCAGTTCTTC

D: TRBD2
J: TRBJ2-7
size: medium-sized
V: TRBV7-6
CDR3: CASSSSGTSGSYEQYF
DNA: TGTGCCAGCAGCTCCTCCGGGACTAGCGGTTCCTACGAGCAGTACTTC

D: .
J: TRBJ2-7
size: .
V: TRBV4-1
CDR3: CASSQDLGGRDITYEQYF
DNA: TGCGCCAGCAGCCAAGATCTGGGAGGTCGGGACATCACCTACGAGCAGTACTTC

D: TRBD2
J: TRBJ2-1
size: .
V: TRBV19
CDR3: CASSMVAGGQNEQFF
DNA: TGTGCCAGTAGTATGGTAGCGGGAGGGCAAAATGAGCAGTTCTTC

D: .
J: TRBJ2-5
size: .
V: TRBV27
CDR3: CASSPLLGGPETQYF
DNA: TGTGCCAGCAGCCCCCTCCTAGGGGGGCCGGAGACCCAGTACTTC

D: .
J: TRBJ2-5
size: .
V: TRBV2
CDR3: CASSNEQGTQETQYF
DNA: TGTGCCAGCAGCAACGAGCAGGGAACCCAAGAGACCCAGTACTTC

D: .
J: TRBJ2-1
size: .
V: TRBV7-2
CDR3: CASSLGQLWNEQFF
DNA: TGTGCCAGCAGCTTAGGGCAGCTGTGGAATGAGCAGTTCTTC

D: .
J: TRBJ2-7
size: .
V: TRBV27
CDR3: CASSLNRDRGWEQYF
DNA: TGTGCCAGCAGTTTAAATCGGGACCGGGGGTGGGAGCAGTACTTC

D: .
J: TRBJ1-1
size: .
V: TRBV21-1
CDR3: CASGDGENTEAFF
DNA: TGTGCCAGCGGAGACGGGGAGAACACTGAAGCTTTCTTT